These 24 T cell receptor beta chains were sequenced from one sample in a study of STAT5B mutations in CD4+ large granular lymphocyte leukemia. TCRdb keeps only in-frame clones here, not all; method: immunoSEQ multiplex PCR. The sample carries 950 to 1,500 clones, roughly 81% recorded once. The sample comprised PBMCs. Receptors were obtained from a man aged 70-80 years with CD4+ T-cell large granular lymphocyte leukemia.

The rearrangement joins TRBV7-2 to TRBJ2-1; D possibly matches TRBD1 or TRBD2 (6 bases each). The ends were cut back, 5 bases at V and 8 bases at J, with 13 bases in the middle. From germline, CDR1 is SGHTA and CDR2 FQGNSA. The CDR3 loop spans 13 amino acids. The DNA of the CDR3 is TGTGCCAGCAGCCGCCCGGGGGCCTATGAGCAGTTCTTC. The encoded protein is CASSRPGAYEQFF.

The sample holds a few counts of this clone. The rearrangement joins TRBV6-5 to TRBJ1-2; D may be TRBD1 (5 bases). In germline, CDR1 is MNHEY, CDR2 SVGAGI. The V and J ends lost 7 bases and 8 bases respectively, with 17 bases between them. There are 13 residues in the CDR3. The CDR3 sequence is CASTAQGVYGYTF. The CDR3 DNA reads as TGTGCCAGCACGGCTCAGGGCGTTTACGGCTACACCTTC.

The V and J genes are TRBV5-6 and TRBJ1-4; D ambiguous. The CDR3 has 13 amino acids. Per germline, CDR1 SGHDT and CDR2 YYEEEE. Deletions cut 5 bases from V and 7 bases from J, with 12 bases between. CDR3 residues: CASRYRPGEKLFF. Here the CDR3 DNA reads TGTGCCAGCAGATACCGACCGGGTGAAAAACTGTTTTTT.

In DNA, the CDR3 is TGTGCCTGGAGTGTACTGAGTTCCGGGGATGGCTACACCTTC. Translation gives CAWSVLSSGDGYTF. The chain uses TRBV30 and TRBJ1-2; no definite D call. Deletions cut 0 bases from V and 6 bases from J, with 14 bases between. This CDR3 contains 14 residues. CDR1 is GTSNPN and CDR2 is SVGIG in the germline V gene (reference sequence).

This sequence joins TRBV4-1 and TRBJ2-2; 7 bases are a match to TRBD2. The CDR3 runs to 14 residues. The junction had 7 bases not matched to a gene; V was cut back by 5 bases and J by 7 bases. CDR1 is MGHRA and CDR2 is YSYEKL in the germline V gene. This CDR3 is CASSWGGPIGELFF. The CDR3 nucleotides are TGCGCCAGCAGCTGGGGAGGGCCGATCGGGGAGCTGTTTTTT.

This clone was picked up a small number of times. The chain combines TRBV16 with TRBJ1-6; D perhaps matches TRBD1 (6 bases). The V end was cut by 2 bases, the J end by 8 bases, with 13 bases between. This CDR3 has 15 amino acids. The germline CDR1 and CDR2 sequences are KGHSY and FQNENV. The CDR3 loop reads CASSQQTGPDSPLHF. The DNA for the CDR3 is TGTGCCAGCAGCCAACAGACAGGCCCGGATTCACCCCTCCACTTT.

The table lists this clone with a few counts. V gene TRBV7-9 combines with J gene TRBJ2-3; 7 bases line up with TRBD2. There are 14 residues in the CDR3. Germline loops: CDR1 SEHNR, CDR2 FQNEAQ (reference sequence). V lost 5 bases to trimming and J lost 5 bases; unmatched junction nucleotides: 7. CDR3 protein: CASSLSGAGDTQYF. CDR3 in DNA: TGTGCCAGCAGCCTGAGCGGGGCTGGAGATACGCAGTATTTT.

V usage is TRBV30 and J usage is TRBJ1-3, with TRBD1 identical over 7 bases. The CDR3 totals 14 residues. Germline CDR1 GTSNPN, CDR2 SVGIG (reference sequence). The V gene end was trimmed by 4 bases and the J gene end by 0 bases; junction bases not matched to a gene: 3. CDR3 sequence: CAWNRGASGNTIYF. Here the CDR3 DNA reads TGTGCCTGGAACAGGGGAGCCTCTGGAAACACCATATATTTT.

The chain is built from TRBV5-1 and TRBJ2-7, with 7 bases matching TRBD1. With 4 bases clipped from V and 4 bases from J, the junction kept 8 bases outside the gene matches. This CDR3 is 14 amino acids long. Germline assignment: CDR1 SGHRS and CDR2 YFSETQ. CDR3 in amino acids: CASSPGDREYEQYF. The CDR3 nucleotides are TGCGCCAGCAGCCCGGGTGACAGGGAGTACGAGCAGTACTTC. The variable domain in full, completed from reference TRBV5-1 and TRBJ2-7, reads KAGVTQTPRYLIKTRGQQVTLSCSPISGHRSVSWYQQTPGQGLQFLFEYFSETQRNKGNFPGRFSGRQFSNSRSEMNVSTLELGDSALYLCASSPGDREYEQYFGPGTRLTVT.

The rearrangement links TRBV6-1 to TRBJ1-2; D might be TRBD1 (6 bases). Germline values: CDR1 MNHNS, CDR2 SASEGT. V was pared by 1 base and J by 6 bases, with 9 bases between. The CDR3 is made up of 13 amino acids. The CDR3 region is CASSEGGADGYTF. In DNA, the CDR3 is TGTGCCAGCAGTGAAGGGGGGGCTGATGGCTACACCTTC.

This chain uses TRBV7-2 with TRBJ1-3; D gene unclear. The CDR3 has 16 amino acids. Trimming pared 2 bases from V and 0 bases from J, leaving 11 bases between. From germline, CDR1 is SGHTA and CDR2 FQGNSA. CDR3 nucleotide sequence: TGTGCCAGCAGCTTAACGACACAATACTCTGGAAACACCATATATTTT. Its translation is CASSLTTQYSGNTIYF. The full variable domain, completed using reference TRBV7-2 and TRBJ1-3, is GAGVSQSPSNKVTEKGKDVELRCDPISGHTALYWYRQSLGQGLEFLIYFQGNSAPDKSGLPSDRFSAERTGGSVSTLTIQRTQQEDSAVYLCASSLTTQYSGNTIYFGEGSWLTVV.

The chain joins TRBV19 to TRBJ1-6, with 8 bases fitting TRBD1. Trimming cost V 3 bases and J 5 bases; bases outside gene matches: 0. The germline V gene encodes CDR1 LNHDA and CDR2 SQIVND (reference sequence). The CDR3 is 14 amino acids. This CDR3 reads CASSMTGDNSPLHF. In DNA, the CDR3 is TGTGCCAGTAGTATGACAGGGGATAATTCACCCCTCCACTTT.

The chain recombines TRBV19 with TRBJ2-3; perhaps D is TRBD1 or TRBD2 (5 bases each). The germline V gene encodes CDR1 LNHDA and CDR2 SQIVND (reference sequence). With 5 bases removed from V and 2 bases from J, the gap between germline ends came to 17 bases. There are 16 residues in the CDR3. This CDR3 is CASSRDPSSHTDTQYF. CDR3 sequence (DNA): TGTGCCAGTAGTCGGGACCCCAGCTCACACACAGATACGCAGTATTTT.

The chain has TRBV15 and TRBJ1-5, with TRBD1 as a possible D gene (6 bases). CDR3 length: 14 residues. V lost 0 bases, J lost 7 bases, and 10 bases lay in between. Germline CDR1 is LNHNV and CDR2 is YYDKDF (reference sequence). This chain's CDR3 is CATSREQGHQPQHF. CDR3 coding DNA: TGTGCCACCAGCAGAGAGCAGGGGCACCAGCCCCAGCATTTT.

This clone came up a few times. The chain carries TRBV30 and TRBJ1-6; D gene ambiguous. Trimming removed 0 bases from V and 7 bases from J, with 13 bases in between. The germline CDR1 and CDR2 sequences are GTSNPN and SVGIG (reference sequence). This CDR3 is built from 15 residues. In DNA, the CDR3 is TGTGCCTGGAGTGTACACGGACCGGGGAATTCACCCCTCCACTTT. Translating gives CAWSVHGPGNSPLHF.

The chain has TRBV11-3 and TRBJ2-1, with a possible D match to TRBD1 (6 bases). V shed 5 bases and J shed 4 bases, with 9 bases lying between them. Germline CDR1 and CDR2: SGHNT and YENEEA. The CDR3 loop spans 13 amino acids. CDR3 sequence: CASSPDRYNEQFF. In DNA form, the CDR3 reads TGTGCCAGCAGCCCGGACAGATACAATGAGCAGTTCTTC. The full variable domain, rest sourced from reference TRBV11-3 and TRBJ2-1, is EAGVVQSPRYKIIEKKQPVAFWCNPISGHNTLYWYLQNLGQGPELLIRYENEEAVDDSQLPKDRFSAERLKGVDSTLKIQPAELGDSAVYLCASSPDRYNEQFFGPGTRLTVL.

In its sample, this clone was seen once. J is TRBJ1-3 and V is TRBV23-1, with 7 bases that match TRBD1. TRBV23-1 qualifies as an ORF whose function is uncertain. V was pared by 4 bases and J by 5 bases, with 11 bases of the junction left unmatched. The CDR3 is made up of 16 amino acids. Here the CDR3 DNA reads TGCGCCAGCAGTCGTACGACAGGGTCTCGAAGAAACACCATATATTTT. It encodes CASSRTTGSRRNTIYF.

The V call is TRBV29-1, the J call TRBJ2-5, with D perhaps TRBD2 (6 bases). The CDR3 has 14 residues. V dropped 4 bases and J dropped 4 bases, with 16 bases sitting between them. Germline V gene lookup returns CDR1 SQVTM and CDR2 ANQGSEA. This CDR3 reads CSVAKDYGGETQYF. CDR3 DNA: TGCAGCGTTGCCAAGGACTATGGGGGAGAGACCCAGTACTTC.

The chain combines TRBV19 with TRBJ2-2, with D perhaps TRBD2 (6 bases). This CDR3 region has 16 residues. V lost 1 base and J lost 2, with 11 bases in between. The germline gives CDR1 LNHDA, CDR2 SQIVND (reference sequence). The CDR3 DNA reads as TGTGCCAGTAGTATAGGAAGCGGGCTAAACACCGGGGAGCTGTTTTTT. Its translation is CASSIGSGLNTGELFF.

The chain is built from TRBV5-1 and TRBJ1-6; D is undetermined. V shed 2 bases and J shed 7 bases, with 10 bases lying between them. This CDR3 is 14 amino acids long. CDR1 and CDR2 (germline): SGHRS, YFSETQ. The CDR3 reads CASSFGVENSPLHF. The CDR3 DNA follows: TGCGCCAGCAGCTTCGGAGTGGAGAATTCACCCCTCCACTTT.

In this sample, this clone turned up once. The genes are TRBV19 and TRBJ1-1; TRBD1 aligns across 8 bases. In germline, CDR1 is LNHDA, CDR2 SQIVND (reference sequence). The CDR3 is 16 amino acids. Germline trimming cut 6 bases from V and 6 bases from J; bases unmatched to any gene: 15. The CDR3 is CASSFRQGARKPEAFF. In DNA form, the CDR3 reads TGTGCCAGTAGCTTCAGGCAGGGGGCTCGAAAGCCTGAAGCTTTCTTT.

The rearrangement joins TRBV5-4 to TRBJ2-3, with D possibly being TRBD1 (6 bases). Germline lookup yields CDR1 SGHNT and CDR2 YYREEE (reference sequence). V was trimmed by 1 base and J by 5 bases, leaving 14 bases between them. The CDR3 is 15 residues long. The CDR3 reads CASSLSQGSRDTQYF. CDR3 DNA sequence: TGTGCCAGCAGCTTGTCGCAGGGGAGTCGAGATACGCAGTATTTT.

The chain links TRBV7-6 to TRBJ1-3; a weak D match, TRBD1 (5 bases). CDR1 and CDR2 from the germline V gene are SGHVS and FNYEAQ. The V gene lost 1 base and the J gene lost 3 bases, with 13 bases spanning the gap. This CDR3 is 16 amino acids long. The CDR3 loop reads CASSLVIGGLGNTIYF. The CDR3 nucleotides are TGTGCCAGCAGCTTAGTAATCGGGGGTCTTGGAAACACCATATATTTT. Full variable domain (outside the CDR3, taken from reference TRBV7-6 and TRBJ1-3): GAGVSQSPRYKVTKRGQDVALRCDPISGHVSLYWYRQALGQGPEFLTYFNYEAQQDKSGLPNDRFSAERPEGSISTLTIQRTEQRDSAMYRCASSLVIGGLGNTIYFGEGSWLTVV.

The CDR3 bases are TGTGCCAGCAGCTTCGGGACAGTAAATGAAAAACTGTTTTTT. Amino acids: CASSFGTVNEKLFF. V is TRBV11-3 and J is TRBJ1-4; 7 positions match TRBD1. The CDR3 is made up of 14 amino acids. Germline-derived CDR1 and CDR2 are SGHNT and YENEEA. Trimming at V came to 3 bases and at J to 5 bases, leaving 3 bases not matched to a gene.